A selection of T cell receptor beta chains follows, all from one sample in a study of glioma-infiltrating T cells after dendritic cell vaccination. Some clones are missing from TCRdb's copy, which holds only in-frame ones; the method was immunoSEQ multiplex PCR. The sample records 40,000 to 60,000 clones, 65% to 90% being singletons. The sample consisted of blood, taken before dendritic cell vaccination. Receptor source: a human donor with glioblastoma. Both conserved end residues are trimmed from each CDR3. D genes are given only for firm matches.

ASSVETGTNTEAF	TRBD1	TRBV5-1
ASSTGPNANEKLF	-	TRBV7-6
ASSVPGQGRSGNTIY	TRBD1	TRBV19
ASRTREATEAF	-	TRBV6-6
ASSTYSYGYT	-	TRBV19
ASSLVLRYGYT	-	TRBV5-5
ASSLVGTGISYEQY	TRBD1	TRBV7-8
ASRRDRGGGYT	TRBD1	TRBV5-1
ASSQGLAGSLDTQY	TRBD2	TRBV4-3
ASSLKTGGLETQY	TRBD1	TRBV7-2
SVATGGKTEAF	TRBD1	TRBV29-1
ASSVEWAANQPQH	-	TRBV16
ASSLGSGLYSNQPQH	-	TRBV7-9
ASSVVAGGNTDTQY	TRBD2	TRBV9
ASSEDRGNYGYT	TRBD1	TRBV5-1
ASSFSGGVHNEQF	TRBD2	TRBV11-3
ASSWDRAPTYGYT	TRBD1	TRBV5-5
ASRSRGHSTYEQY	-	TRBV25-1
SAAPGQGRY	TRBD1	TRBV20-1
ASSLGTTNTGELF	-	TRBV5-4
SAGTNYEQY	TRBD2	TRBV29-1
ASRTGQGYLETQY	TRBD1	TRBV5-1
ASSWGQGNYGYT	-	TRBV5-4
ASSQVGGSPLH	-	TRBV6-1
ASSRAREGLDEQY	TRBD2	TRBV4-3
ASSVRQGGNEQF	-	TRBV9
ASSLDTAEAARTNTGELF	-	TRBV11-3
ASSLNTGTVNEKLF	TRBD1	TRBV7-8